This entry describes one T cell receptor (beta chain). How the authors handled the data: Reference gene primer amplification in the assay estimated nucleated cell counts. Sequencing was performed with immunoSEQ multiplex PCR; in TCRdb, only in-frame clones are kept and a portion is missing. That table furnishes V, J and clone size, whereas the DNA furnished D and trimming. The table records roughly 81,000 clones, around 82% of them present only once. The data were obtained in a study of blood T cell repertoires in COVID-19. Overall study context: The origin of the acute and convalescent COVID-19 samples was the United States, Italy and Spain.

This CDR3 is 15 amino acids long. Trimming cost V 3 bases and J 0 bases, with 9 bases left between them. The germline V gene has CDR1 MNHNS and CDR2 SASEGT. What was sequenced was peripheral blood. The V gene is TRBV6-1, the J gene TRBJ2-1; no clear D. This receptor was identified in a man aged 55 to 70 with acute or convalescent COVID-19. The CDR3 coding sequence is TGTGCCAGCAGTGAGAGCGTGAGCTCCTACAATGAGCAGTTCTTC. Protein product: CASSESVSSYNEQFF.